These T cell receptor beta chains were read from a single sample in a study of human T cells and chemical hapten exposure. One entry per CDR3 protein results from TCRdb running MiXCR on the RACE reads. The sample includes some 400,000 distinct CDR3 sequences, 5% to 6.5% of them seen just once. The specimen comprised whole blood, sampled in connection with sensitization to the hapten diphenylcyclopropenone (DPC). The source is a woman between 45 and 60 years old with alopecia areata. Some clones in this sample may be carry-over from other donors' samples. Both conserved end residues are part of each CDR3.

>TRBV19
CASSMYEGPSSYNEQFF
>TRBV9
CASSLSPADVYTDTQYF
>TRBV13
CASSLISGKNTGELFF
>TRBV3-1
CASSQGSNTQYF
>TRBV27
CASSSGLAFTYEQYF
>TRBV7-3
CASSLTPGGPGNTDTQYF
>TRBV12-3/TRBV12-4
CASNIAGGVLNEQFF
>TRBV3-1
CASSPGTSNEQFF
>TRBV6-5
CASSRGPGVHEQYF
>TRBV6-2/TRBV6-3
CASSSGTGWTSYNEQFF
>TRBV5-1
CASSEGQSNYEQYF
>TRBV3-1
CASSQDRGAGQPQHF
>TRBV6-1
CASSDRSWTQHF
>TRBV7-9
CASSPSDRLETQYF
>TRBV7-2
CASSLARSRSPLHF
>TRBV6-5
CASSYPLRGGGTEAFF
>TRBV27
CASSPGYTDTQYF
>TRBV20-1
CSARAPGRGLSGEQYF
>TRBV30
CAWSGLSGGTDTQYF
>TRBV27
CASRTGGNIQYF
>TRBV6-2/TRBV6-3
CASSPSRGRERRAFF
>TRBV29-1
CSVAGTGETQYF
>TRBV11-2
CASSQERGTTDTQYF
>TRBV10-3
CAISESEGVGSYEQYF
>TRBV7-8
CASSWGSPGETQYF
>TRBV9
CASSVESGRADTQYF
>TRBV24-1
CATSASGARGTDTQYF
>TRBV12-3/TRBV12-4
CASSLGPGAVYGYTF
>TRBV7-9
CAIGTAEFSGNTIYF
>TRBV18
CASSPAADRRNEQFF
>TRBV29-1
CSVEDPRTVGDEQFF
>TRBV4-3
CASSQDGETDTQYF
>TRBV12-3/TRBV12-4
CASSPEGQEAFF
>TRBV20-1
CSAFLSIYEQYF
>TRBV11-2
CASSLRVFRTDRGLSCRSTDTQYF
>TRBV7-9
CASSDTGSEAFF
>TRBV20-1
CSARPGSDDEQFF
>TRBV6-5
CASRPGLGSNNSPLHF
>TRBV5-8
CASSSGTGFIQPQHF
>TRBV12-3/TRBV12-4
CASSQGSSGRLISYEQYF
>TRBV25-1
CASRSGPYGYTF
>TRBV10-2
CASLRLGVDTQYF
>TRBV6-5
CASSYSPRGPQHF
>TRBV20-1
CSARGFGTLGTEAFF
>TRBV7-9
CAAQGGPGYTF
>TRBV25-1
CASSDGTQPQHF